Below, 5 T cell receptor beta chains from the same sample are listed, as sequenced in a study of technical replicates of blood from a handful of donors. Repertoires were generated with immunoSEQ multiplex PCR, while TCRdb's copy carries only in-frame clones and drops some. The table has 60,000 to 85,000 clones, around 97% seen once; the top ten hold approximately 0.21%. The sequencing input was T cells isolated from PBMCs. These TCRs come from a human donor in good health.

This CDR3 is CASSLETGDWYEQYF. As DNA, the CDR3 is TGTGCCAGCAGCTTAGAAACAGGGGACTGGTACGAGCAGTACTTC. The chain joins TRBV7-8 to TRBJ2-7; D may be TRBD1 (7 bases). V was cut by 1 base and J by 4 bases, with 14 bases left in between. The CDR3 length is 15 residues. In germline, CDR1 is SGHVS, CDR2 FQNEAQ.

With regard to this clone: This sample includes further DNA sequences coding for the same CDR3. The V call is TRBV5-1, the J call TRBJ1-2, with D maybe TRBD1 (5 bases). Trimming removed 0 bases from V and 3 bases from J, with 12 bases in between. The V gene's germline CDR1 is SGHRS and CDR2 YFSETQ. The CDR3 contains 15 residues. CDR3 sequence reads: CASSLGQGRDYGYTF. In nucleotides, the CDR3 is TGCGCCAGCAGCTTGGGGCAAGGCAGGGACTATGGCTACACCTTC. The variable domain in full, with the rest retrieved from reference TRBV5-1 and TRBJ1-2, is KAGVTQTPRYLIKTRGQQVTLSCSPISGHRSVSWYQQTPGQGLQFLFEYFSETQRNKGNFPGRFSGRQFSNSRSEMNVSTLELGDSALYLCASSLGQGRDYGYTFGSGTRLTVV.

This chain connects TRBV5-1 to TRBJ2-2; 7 positions match TRBD1. Trimming cost V 3 bases and J 4 bases; bases outside gene matches: 9. The germline CDR1 and CDR2 sequences are SGHRS and YFSETQ. The CDR3 contains 16 residues. CDR3 sequence: CASSYLTGSTTGELFF. The CDR3 bases are TGCGCCAGCAGCTATTTGACAGGGTCTACCACCGGGGAGCTGTTTTTT.

The CDR3 protein is CASSLTGVDSGNTIYF. DNA of the CDR3: TGTGCCAGCAGCTTAACAGGGGTTGACTCTGGAAACACCATATATTTT. The chain employs TRBV7-2 and TRBJ1-3, with 7 bases identical to TRBD1. CDR3 length: 16 amino acids. In germline, CDR1 is SGHTA, CDR2 FQGNSA. V was pared by 2 bases and J by 0 bases, with 4 bases of the junction left unmatched.

The chain carries TRBV10-3 and TRBJ1-4, with 8 positions matching TRBD1. V lost 2 bases and J lost 8; bases outside the gene matches: 10. CDR3 length: 16 residues. Germline lookup yields CDR1 ENHRY and CDR2 SYGVKD. Here the CDR3 reads CAISEGDRKPREKLFF. The CDR3 region has the DNA TGTGCCATCAGTGAGGGGGACAGGAAACCTCGAGAAAAACTGTTTTTT.